This paragraph covers one T cell receptor beta chain sequence. Deletions cut 1 base from V and 7 bases from J, with 8 bases between. CDR3 size: 11 residues. The germline CDR1 and CDR2 sequences are DFQATT and SNEGSKA (reference sequence). Replicate PCRs for sorted subsets used approximately 220 ng DNA; this equaled tens of thousands of T cell genomes. Original methodology: Without quality scores, immunoSEQ junctional reads could not be filtered like full-length reads. Only in-frame clones appear in the TCRdb table, and some are missing; sequencing was by immunoSEQ multiplex PCR. V and J calls and clone size are copied from that table; D and trimming were computed from the DNA. This sample yields about 1 million clones, of which around 78% are seen a single time; about 0.52% belongs to the top ten. This entry is derived from a study of shared clonotypes between healthy human individuals.

Material: memory CD4+ T cells from PBMCs. The subset was: CD45RA-negative fraction. The TCR comes from a man between 18 and 29 years old in good health. Some clones in this sample may be carry-over from other donors' samples. The J gene is TRBJ2-7, the V gene TRBV20-1; D is undetermined. This CDR3 is CSARGELEQYF. CDR3 DNA: TGCAGTGCTAGAGGGGAATTGGAGCAGTACTTC.